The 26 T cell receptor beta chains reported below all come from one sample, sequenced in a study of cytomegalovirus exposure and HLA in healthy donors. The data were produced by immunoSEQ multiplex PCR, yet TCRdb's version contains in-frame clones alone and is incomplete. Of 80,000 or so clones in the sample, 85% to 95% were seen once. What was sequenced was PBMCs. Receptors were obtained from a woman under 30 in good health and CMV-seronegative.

The DNA of the CDR3 is TGTGCCAGCAGTTTGGGCAGGCCCTATGGCTACACCTTC. It encodes CASSLGRPYGYTF. The chain combines TRBV27 with TRBJ1-2; D gene unclear. The CDR3 is 13 residues long. Germline values: CDR1 MNHEY, CDR2 SMNVEV (reference sequence). V dropped 3 bases and J dropped 4 bases, with 9 bases sitting between them.

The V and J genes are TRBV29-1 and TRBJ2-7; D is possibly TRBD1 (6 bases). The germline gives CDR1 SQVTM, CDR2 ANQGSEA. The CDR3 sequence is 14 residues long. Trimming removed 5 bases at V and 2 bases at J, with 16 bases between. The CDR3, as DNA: TGCAGCGTTACCCGGGCCCAGGGGACCTACGAGCAGTACTTC. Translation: CSVTRAQGTYEQYF.

The CDR3 DNA is TGTGCCAGTAGTTTTCTCTCACAGGGATCTCACTATGGCTACACCTTC. Protein sequence: CASSFLSQGSHYGYTF. This sequence joins TRBV19 and TRBJ1-2, with D tentatively TRBD1 (6 bases). The CDR3 consists of 16 residues. Germline V gene lookup returns CDR1 LNHDA and CDR2 SQIVND (reference sequence). Trimming left V 5 bases short and J 3 bases short, with 19 bases between.

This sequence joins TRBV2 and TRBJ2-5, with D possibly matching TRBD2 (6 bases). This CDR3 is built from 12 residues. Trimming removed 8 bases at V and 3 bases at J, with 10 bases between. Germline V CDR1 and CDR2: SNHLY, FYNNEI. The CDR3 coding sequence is TGTGCCAGCGACCCGGGGGAAGAGACCCAGTACTTC. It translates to CASDPGEETQYF.

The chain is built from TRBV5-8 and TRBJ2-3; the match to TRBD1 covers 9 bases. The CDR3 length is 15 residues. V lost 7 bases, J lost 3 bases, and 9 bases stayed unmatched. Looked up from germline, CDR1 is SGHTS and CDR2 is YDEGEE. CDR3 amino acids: CASDLRGQGTDTQYF. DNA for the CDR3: TGTGCCAGCGACTTACGGGGACAGGGTACAGATACGCAGTATTTT.

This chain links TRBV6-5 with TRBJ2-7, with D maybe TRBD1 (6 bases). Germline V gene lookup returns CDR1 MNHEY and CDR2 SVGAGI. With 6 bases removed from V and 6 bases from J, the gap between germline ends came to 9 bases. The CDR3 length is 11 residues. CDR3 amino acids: CASRTGLEQYF. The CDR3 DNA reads TGTGCCAGCAGAACAGGGCTCGAGCAGTACTTC.

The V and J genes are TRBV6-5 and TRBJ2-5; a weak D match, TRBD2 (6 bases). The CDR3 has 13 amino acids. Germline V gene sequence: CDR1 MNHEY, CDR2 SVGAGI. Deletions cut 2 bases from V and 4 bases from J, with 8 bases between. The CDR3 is CASSYGEVETQYF. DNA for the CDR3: TGTGCCAGCAGTTACGGGGAGGTAGAGACCCAGTACTTC.

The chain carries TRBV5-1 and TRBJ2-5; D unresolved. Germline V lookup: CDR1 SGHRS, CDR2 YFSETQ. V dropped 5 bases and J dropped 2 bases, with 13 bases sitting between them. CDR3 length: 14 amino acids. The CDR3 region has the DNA TGCGCCAGCAGAAACCCGGGTATACAAGAGACCCAGTACTTC. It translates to CASRNPGIQETQYF.

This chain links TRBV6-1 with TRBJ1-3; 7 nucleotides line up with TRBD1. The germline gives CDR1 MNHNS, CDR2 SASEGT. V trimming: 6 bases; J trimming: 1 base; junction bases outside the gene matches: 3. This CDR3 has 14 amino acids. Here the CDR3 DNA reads TGTGCCAGCAGGCCGACAGGGTCTGGAAACACCATATATTTT. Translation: CASRPTGSGNTIYF.

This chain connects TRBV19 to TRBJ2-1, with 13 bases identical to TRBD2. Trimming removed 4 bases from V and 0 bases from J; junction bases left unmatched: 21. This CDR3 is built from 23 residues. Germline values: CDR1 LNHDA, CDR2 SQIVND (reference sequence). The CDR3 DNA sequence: TGTGCCAGTAGTACACCCTCCGGGACTAGCGGGAAGGGGGCCCGCAGCTCCTACAATGAGCAGTTCTTC. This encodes CASSTPSGTSGKGARSSYNEQFF.

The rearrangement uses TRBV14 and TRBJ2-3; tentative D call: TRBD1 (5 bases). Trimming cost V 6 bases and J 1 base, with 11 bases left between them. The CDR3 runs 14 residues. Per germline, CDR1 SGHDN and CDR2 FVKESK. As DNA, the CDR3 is TGTGCCAGCAGAAGGGGCAGGCGCACAGATACGCAGTATTTT. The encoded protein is CASRRGRRTDTQYF.

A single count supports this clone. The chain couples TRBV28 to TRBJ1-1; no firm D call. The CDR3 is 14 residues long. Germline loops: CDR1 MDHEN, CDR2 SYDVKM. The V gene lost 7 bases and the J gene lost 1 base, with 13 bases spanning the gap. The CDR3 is CASNPRDGNTEAFF. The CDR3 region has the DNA TGTGCCAGCAACCCACGGGATGGGAACACTGAAGCTTTCTTT.

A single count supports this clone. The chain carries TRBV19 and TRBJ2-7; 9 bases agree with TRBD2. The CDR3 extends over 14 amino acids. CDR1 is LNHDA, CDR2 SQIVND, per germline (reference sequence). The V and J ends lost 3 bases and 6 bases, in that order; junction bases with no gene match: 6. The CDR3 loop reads CASSIAGGPTEQYF. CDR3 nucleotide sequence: TGTGCCAGTAGTATCGCGGGAGGGCCGACCGAGCAGTACTTC.

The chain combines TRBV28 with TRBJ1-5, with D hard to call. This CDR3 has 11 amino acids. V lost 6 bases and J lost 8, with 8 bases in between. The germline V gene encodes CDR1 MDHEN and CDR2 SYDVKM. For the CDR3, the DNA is TGTGCCAGCAGAGGGAGTAAGCCCCAGCATTTT. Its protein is CASRGSKPQHF.

CDR3 in amino acids: CASSQDLYPSGIYNEQFF. CDR3 in DNA: TGCGCCAGCAGCCAAGATCTATATCCTAGCGGGATTTACAATGAGCAGTTCTTC. The chain links TRBV4-3 to TRBJ2-1, with 9 nucleotides matching TRBD2. The CDR3 runs to 18 residues. Trimming removed 0 bases from V and 4 bases from J; junction bases left unmatched: 10. Looked up from germline, CDR1 is LGHNA and CDR2 is YSLEER.

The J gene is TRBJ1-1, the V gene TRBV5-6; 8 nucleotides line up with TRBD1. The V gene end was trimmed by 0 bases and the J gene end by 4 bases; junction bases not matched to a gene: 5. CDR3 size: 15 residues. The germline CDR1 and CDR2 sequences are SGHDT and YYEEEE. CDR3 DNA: TGTGCCAGCAGCTTGGGCAGGGGGCGGGTCACTGAAGCTTTCTTT. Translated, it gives CASSLGRGRVTEAFF.

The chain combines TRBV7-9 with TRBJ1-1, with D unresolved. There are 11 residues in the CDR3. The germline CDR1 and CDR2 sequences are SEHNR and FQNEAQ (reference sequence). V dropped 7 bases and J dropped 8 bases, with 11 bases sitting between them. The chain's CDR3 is CASMSAAEAFF. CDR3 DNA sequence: TGTGCCAGCATGTCCGCAGCGGAAGCTTTCTTT.

As DNA, the CDR3 is TGTGCCAGCGTCCCCGGGAGAACCTACGAGCAGTACTTC. Its translation: CASVPGRTYEQYF. The rearrangement uses TRBV2 and TRBJ2-7, with TRBD2 as a possible D gene (6 bases). Per the germline V gene, CDR1 is SNHLY and CDR2 is FYNNEI. This CDR3 has 13 amino acids. Trimming pared 8 bases from V and 2 bases from J, leaving 13 bases between.

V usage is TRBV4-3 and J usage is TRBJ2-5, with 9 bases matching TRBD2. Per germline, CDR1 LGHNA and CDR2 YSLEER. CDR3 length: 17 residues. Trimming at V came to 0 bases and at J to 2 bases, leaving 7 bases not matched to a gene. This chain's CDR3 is CASSQDLGLAGQETQYF. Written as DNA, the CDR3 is TGCGCCAGCAGCCAAGATCTAGGGCTAGCGGGGCAAGAGACCCAGTACTTC.

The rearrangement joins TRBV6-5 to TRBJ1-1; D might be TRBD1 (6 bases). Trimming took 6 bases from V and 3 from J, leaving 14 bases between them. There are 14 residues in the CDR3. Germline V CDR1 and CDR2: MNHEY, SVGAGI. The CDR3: CASSQHQGYTEAFF. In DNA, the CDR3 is TGTGCCAGCAGCCAACATCAGGGGTACACTGAAGCTTTCTTT.

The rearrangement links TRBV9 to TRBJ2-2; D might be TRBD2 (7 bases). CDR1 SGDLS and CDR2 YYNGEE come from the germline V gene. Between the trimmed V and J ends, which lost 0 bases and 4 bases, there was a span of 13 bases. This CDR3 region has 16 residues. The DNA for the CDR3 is TGTGCCAGCAGCGTAGGGGCAGGGGAGGGCACCGGGGAGCTGTTTTTT. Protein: CASSVGAGEGTGELFF.

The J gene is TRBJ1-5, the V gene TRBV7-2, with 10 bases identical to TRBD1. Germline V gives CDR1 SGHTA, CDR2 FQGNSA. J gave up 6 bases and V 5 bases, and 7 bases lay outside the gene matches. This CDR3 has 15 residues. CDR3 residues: CASSRDRGVGQPQHF. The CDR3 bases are TGTGCCAGCAGCCGGGACAGGGGTGTAGGTCAGCCCCAGCATTTT.

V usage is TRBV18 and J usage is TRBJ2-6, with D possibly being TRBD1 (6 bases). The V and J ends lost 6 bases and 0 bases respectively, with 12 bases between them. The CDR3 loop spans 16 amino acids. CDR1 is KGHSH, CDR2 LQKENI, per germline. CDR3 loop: CASSGAGASGANVLTF. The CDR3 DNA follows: TGTGCCAGCTCTGGGGCAGGGGCCTCTGGGGCCAACGTCCTGACTTTC.

The CDR3: CASSLADGRAAGNTIYF. The CDR3 DNA reads TGTGCCAGCAGCTTAGCAGATGGCAGGGCGGCTGGAAACACCATATATTTT. J is TRBJ1-3 and V is TRBV7-2; weak D call: TRBD1 (5 bases). V was clipped by 0 bases and J by 2 bases, with 14 bases between them. The CDR3 consists of 17 residues. CDR1 and CDR2 (germline): SGHTA, FQGNSA.

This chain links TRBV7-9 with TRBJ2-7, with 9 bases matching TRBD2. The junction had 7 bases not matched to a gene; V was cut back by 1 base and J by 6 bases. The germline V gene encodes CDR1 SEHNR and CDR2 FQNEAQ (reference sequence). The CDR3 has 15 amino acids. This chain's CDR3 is CASSLVREGLREQYF. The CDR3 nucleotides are TGTGCCAGCAGCTTAGTGCGGGAGGGCCTACGCGAGCAGTACTTC.

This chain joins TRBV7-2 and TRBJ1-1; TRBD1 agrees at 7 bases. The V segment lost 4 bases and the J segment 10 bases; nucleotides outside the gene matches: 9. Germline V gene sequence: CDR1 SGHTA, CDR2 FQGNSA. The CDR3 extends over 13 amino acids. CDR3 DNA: TGTGCCAGCAGCTCAGGGACAGTCATCGGAGCTTTCTTT. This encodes CASSSGTVIGAFF.